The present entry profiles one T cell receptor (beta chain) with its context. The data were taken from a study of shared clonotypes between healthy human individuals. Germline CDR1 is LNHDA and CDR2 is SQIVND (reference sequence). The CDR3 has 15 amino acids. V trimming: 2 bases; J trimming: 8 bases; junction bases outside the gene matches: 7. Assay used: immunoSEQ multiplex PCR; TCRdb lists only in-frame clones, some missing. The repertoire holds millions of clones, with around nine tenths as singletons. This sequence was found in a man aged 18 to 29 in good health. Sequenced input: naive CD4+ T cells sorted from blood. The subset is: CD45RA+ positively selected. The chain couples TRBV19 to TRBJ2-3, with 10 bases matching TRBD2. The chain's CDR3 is CASSIRLAGEVTQYF. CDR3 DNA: TGTGCCAGTAGTATACGTCTAGCGGGGGAAGTTACGCAGTATTTT.